This T cell receptor (beta chain) was sequenced for a study of CD8 T cells in Susac syndrome. The authors carried out high-throughput sequencing of TCR beta. They applied it to CD8+ and CD4+ T cells obtained from blood. The patients serving as multiple sclerosis controls were treatment-naive. They had stable or active relapsing-remitting disease and fulfilled revised McDonald criteria. FACS was used to enrich TEMRA cells, whereas the CD8+ and CD4+ T cells were obtained by negative isolation. The RNA input was roughly 0.45 to 1 ug, and it was reverse transcribed with random hexamers. It was immunoSEQ multiplex PCR that amplified TCR beta CDR3 across 54 Vbeta and 13 Jbeta. One entry per CDR3 protein results from TCRdb running MiXCR on the immunoSEQ multiplex PCR reads. The table has roughly 120,000 distinct CDR3 sequences, 94% seen once; the top ten hold 0.1% to 0.15%. CDR1 is GTSNPN and CDR2 is SVGIG in the germline V gene (reference sequence). The V and J ends lost 6 bases and 6 bases respectively, with 8 bases between them. The CDR3 sequence is 11 residues long.

Material for sequencing was CD4+ T cells from PBMCs. The chain joins TRBV30 to TRBJ2-2; D gene unclear. This clonotype originated in a human donor with multiple sclerosis. The CDR3 protein is CACPAAGELFF. CDR3 in DNA: TGTGCCTGCCCTGCTGCCGGGGAGCTGTTTTTT.